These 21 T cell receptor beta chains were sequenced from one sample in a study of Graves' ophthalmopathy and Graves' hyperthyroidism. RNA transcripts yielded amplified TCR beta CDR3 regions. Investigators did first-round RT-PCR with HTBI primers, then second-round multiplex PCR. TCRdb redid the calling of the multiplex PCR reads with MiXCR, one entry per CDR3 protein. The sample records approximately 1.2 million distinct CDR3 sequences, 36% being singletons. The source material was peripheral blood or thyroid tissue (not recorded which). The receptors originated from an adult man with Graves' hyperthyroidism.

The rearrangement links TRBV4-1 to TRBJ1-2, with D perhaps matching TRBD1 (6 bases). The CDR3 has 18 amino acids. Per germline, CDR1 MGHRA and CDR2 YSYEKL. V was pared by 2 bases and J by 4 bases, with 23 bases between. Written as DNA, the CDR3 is TGCGCCAGCAGCCAACCCTTGCCAACTCCGGGACATCCCTATGGCTACACCTTC. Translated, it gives CASSQPLPTPGHPYGYTF.

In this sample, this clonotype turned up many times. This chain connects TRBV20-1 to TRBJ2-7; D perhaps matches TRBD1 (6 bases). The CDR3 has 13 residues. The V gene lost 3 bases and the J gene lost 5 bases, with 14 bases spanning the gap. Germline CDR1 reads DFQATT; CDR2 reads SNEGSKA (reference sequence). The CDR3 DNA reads TGCAGTGCTAGTCCAGGGGTAACCCACGAGCAGTACTTC. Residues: CSASPGVTHEQYF.

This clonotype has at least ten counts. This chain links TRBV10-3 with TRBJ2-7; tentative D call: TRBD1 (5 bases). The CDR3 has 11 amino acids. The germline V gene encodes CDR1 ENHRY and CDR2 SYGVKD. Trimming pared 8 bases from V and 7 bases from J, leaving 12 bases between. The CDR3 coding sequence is TGTGCCATCTCGCAGGGTTTGGAGCAGTACTTC. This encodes CAISQGLEQYF.

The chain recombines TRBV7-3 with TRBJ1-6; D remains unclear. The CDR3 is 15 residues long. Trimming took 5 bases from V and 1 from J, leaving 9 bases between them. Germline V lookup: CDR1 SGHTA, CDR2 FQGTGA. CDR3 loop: CASSRDTSYNSPLHF. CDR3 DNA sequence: TGTGCCAGCAGCCGCGATACTTCCTATAATTCACCCCTCCACTTT.

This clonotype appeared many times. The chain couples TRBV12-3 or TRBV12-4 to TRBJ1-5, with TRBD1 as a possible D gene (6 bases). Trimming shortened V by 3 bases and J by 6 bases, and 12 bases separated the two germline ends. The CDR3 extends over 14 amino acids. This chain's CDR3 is CASSFGDTVQPQHF. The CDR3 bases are TGTGCCAGCAGTTTTGGGGACACCGTTCAGCCCCAGCATTTT.

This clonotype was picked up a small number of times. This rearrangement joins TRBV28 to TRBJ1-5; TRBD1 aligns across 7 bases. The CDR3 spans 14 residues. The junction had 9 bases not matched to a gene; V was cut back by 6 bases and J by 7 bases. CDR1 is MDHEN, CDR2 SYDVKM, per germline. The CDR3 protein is CASRTQGGGQPQHF. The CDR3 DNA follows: TGTGCCAGCAGAACCCAGGGGGGTGGACAGCCCCAGCATTTT.

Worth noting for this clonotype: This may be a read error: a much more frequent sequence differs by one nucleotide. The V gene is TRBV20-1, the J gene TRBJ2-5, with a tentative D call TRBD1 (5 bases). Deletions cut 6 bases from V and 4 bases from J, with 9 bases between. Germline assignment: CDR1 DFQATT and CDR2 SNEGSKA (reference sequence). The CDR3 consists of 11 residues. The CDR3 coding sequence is TGCAGTGCCCCAGGGTTAGAGACCCAGTACTTC. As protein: CSAPGLETQYF.

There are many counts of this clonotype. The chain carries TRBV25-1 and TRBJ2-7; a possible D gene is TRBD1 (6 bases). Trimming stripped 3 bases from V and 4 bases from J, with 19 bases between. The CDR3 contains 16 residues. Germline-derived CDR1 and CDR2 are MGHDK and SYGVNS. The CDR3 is CASSEEGGGGHYEQYF. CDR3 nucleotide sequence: TGTGCCAGCAGTGAGGAAGGAGGTGGGGGCCATTACGAGCAGTACTTC.

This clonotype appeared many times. This CDR3 reads CASSSSGTSIEQYF. CDR3 nucleotide sequence: TGTGCCAGCAGCTCCTCCGGGACTAGCATCGAGCAGTACTTC. The chain uses TRBV7-6 and TRBJ2-7, with 9 bases that match TRBD2. Germline values: CDR1 SGHVS, CDR2 FNYEAQ. V dropped 4 bases and J dropped 6; count of bases not matched to a gene: 7. This CDR3 spans 14 amino acids. Together with reference TRBV7-6 and TRBJ2-7, the CDR3 gives the full variable domain: GAGVSQSPRYKVTKRGQDVALRCDPISGHVSLYWYRQALGQGPEFLTYFNYEAQQDKSGLPNDRFSAERPEGSISTLTIQRTEQRDSAMYRCASSSSGTSIEQYFGPGTRLTVT.

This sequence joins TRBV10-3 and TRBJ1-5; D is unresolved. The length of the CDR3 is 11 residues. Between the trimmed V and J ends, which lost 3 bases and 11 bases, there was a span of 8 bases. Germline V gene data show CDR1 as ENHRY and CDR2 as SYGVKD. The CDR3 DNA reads TGTGCCATCAGTGACCTAGAGACCCAGCATTTT. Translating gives CAISDLETQHF.

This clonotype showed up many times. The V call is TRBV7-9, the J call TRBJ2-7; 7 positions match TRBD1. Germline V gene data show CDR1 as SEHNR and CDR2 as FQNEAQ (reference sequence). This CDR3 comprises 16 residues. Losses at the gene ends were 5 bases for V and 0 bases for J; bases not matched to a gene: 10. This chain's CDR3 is CASSPNRGPYSYEQYF. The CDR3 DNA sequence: TGTGCCAGCAGCCCGAACAGGGGACCCTACTCCTACGAGCAGTACTTC.

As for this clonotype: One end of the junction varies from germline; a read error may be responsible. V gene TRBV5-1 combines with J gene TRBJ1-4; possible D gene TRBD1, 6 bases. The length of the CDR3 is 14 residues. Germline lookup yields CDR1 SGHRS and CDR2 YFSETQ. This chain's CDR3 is CASRLDSSNEKLFF. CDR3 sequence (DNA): TGCGCCAGCAGATTGGACAGTTCTAATGAAAAACTGTTTTTT.

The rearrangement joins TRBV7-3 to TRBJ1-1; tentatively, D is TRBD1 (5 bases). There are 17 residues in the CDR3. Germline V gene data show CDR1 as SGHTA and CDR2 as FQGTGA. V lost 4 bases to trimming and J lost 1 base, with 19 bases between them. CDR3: CASSWWGPGRTNTEAFF. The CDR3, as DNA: TGTGCCAGCAGCTGGTGGGGACCGGGACGAACGAACACTGAAGCTTTCTTT.

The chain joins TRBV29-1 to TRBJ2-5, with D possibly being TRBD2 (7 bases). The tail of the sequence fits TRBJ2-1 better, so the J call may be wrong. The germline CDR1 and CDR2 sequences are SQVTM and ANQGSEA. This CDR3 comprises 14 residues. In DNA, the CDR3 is TGCAGCGTATCCACAGGGCGGGGGTACAATGAGCAGTTCTTC. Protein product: CSVSTGRGYNEQFF.

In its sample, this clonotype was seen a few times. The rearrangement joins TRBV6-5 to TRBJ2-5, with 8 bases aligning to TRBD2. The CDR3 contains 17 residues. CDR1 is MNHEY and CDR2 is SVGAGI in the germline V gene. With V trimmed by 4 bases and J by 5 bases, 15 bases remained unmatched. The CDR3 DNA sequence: TGTGCCAGCAGTTTCGCCCTAGCAGCATCGGGAGGGGAGACCCAGTACTTC. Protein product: CASSFALAASGGETQYF.

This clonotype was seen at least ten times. The CDR3 region is CASSLGAPNYGYTF. The CDR3 DNA follows: TGTGCCAGCAGCTTAGGGGCCCCCAACTATGGCTACACCTTC. The chain carries TRBV11-2 and TRBJ1-2; D not resolved. V was shortened by 1 base and J by 2 bases, with 8 bases between the two germline ends. The CDR3 contains 14 residues. Germline V lookup: CDR1 SGHAT, CDR2 FQNNGV.

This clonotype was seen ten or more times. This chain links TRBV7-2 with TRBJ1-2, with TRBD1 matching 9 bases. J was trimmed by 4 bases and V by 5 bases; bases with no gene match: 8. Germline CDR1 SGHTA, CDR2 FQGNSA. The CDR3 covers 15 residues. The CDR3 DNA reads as TGTGCCAGCAGCCCGGGACAGGGTTTCACCTATGGCTACACCTTC. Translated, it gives CASSPGQGFTYGYTF.

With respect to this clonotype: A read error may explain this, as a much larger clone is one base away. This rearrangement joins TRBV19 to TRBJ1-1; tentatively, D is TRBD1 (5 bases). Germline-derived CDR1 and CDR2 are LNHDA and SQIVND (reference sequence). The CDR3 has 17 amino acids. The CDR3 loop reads CAGSIVSQAGRNTEAFF. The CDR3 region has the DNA TGTGCCGGTAGTATCGTGTCACAGGCGGGGAGGAACACTGAAGCTTTCTTT. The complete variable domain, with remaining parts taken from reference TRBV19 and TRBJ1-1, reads DGGITQSPKYLFRKEGQNVTLSCEQNLNHDAMYWYRQDPGQGLRLIYYSQIVNDFQKGDIAEGYSVSREKKESFPLTVTSAQKNPTAFYLCAGSIVSQAGRNTEAFFGQGTRLTVV.

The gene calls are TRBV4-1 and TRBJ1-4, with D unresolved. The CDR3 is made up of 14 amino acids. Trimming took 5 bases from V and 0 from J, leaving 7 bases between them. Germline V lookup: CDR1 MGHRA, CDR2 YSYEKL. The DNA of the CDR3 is TGCGCCAGCAGCACACAGTCAACTAATGAAAAACTGTTTTTT. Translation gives CASSTQSTNEKLFF.

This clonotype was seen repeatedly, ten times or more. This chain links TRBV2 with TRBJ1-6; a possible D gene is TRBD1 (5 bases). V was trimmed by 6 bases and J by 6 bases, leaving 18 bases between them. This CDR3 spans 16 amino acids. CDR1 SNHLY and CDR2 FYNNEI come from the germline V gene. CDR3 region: CASSPFGANINSPLHF. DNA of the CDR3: TGTGCCAGCAGCCCATTTGGGGCAAACATTAATTCACCCCTCCACTTT. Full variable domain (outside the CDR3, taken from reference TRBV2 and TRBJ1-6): EPEVTQTPSHQVTQMGQEVILRCVPISNHLYFYWYRQILGQKVEFLVSFYNNEISEKSEIFDDQFSVERPDGSNFTLKIRSTKLEDSAMYFCASSPFGANINSPLHFGNGTRLTVT.

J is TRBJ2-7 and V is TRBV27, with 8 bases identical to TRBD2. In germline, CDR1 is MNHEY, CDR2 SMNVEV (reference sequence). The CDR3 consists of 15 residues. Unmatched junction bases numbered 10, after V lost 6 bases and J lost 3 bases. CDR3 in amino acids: CASSRPGTSFYEQYF. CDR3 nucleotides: TGTGCCAGCAGCCGACCCGGGACTAGTTTCTACGAGCAGTACTTC.